Each of the 3 T cell receptor beta chains below was sequenced from the same sample in a study of T-cell reconstitution after alpha-beta-depleted transplantation in children. Unique molecular identifiers featured in how the TCRbeta library was prepared. Via MiXCR, TCRdb re-called the PCR reads, giving one row per CDR3 protein. Found here are a few hundred thousand distinct CDR3 sequences, approximately 10% of them singletons; the top ten hold 2% to 2.5%. The specimen was PBMCs from the stem cell graft donor, collected from the stem cell graft. The receptors come from a human donor who donated a stem cell graft to a child with acute lymphoblastic leukemia.

Many counts were recorded for this clonotype. The rearrangement links TRBV20-1 to TRBJ2-5, with 9 bases that match TRBD2. CDR3 length: 15 residues. CDR1 and CDR2 from the germline V gene are DFQATT and SNEGSKA (reference sequence). With V trimmed by 5 bases and J by 5 bases, 12 bases remained unmatched. CDR3 sequence reads: CSAEGLAGAGETQYF. The CDR3 bases are TGCAGTGCTGAGGGACTAGCAGGGGCTGGGGAGACCCAGTACTTC.

At least ten counts were recorded for this clonotype. The rearrangement joins TRBV15 to TRBJ2-1, with D possibly TRBD2 on 6 matching bases. The CDR3 runs to 13 residues. Germline V gene data show CDR1 as LNHNV and CDR2 as YYDKDF (reference sequence). Trimming shortened V by 5 bases and J by 9 bases, and 14 bases separated the two germline ends. The CDR3 here is CATSGPSGSEQFF. In DNA form, the CDR3 reads TGTGCCACCAGCGGCCCTTCCGGGAGTGAGCAGTTCTTC.

The table lists this clonotype with a few counts. The chain recombines TRBV27 with TRBJ1-1; D may be TRBD1 (6 bases). The CDR3 consists of 15 residues. The V and J ends lost 3 bases and 0 bases respectively, with 11 bases between them. Germline lookup yields CDR1 MNHEY and CDR2 SMNVEV (reference sequence). The CDR3 DNA follows: TGTGCCAGCAGTTTGCGCGGACAGATGAACACTGAAGCTTTCTTT. Translated: CASSLRGQMNTEAFF.